The present T cell receptor beta chain was sequenced within a study of T-cell memory formation after mild COVID-19. Overall study context: Each donor largely had its own TCR clusters. Study-wide findings and caveats: Clones shrinking from day 15 to 85 showed even CD4/CD8 mixes; later expanders tilted CD4+. The study detected some responding clones in pre-infection memory, suggesting cross-reactive memory joined. Shrinking CD4+ clones resided mostly in CM and EM, and CD8+ ones in EMRA.

This clonotype was seen only a few times. Antigen unknown. Germline V lookup: CDR1 SQVTM, CDR2 ANQGSEA. The CDR3 contains 12 residues. V trimming: 6 bases; J trimming: 11 bases; junction bases outside the gene matches: 12. TCRdb redid the calling of the 5' RACE reads with MiXCR, one entry per CDR3 protein. The sample gives 300,000 to 400,000 distinct CDR3 sequences, approximately 14% of which show up once; approximately 21% is in the top ten. The rearrangement uses TRBV29-1 and TRBJ1-1; 7 bases map to TRBD1. Specimen: PBMCs or a T cell subset sorted from them (not recorded which). This receptor was taken from a man between 18 and 29 years old who had mild COVID-19 (a few samples of this study predate the infection). Cell type and time point are not known. This CDR3 is CSVLTGAEGAFF. The DNA for the CDR3 is TGCAGCGTACTTACAGGGGCGGAAGGGGCTTTCTTT.